The clone carrying this T cell receptor beta chain was seen only a few times. The protocol was immunoSEQ multiplex PCR, while the TCRdb copy is restricted to in-frame clones and leaves out a portion. The table has nearly 250,000 clones, approximately 85% seen once. This sample was taken from a study of blood T cell repertoires in COVID-19. Whole-study context: T cells, B-cell-depleted T cells, or PBMCs supplied cDNA or gDNA.

This CDR3 contains 14 residues. CDR1 is SGHRS, CDR2 YFSETQ, per germline. The V and J ends lost 0 bases and 0 bases respectively, with 6 bases between them. Seattle patient enrollment occurred during active infection, with longitudinal follow-up thereafter. The receptor comes from a woman older than 75 with COVID-19, enrolled during active disease. The sample comprised peripheral blood. This chain joins TRBV5-1 and TRBJ1-2, with D hard to call. The CDR3 DNA sequence: TGCGCCAGCAGCTTGGCCCTAACTAACTATGGCTACACCTTC. It translates to CASSLALTNYGYTF.